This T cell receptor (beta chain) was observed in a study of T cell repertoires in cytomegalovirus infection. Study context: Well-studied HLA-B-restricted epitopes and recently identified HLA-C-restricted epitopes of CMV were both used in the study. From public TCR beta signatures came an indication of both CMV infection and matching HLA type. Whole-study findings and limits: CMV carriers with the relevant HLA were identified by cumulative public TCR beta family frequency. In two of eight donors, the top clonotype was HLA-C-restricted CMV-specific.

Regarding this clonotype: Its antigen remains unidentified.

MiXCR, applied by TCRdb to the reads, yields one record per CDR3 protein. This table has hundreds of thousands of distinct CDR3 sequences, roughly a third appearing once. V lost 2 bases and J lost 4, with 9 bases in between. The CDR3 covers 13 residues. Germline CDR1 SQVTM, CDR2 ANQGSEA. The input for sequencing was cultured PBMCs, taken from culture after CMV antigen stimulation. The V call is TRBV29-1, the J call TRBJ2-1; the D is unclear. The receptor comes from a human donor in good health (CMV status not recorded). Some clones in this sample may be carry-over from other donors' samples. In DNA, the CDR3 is TGCAGCGTTGAAAGTGGGCTTTACAATGAGCAGTTCTTC. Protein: CSVESGLYNEQFF.